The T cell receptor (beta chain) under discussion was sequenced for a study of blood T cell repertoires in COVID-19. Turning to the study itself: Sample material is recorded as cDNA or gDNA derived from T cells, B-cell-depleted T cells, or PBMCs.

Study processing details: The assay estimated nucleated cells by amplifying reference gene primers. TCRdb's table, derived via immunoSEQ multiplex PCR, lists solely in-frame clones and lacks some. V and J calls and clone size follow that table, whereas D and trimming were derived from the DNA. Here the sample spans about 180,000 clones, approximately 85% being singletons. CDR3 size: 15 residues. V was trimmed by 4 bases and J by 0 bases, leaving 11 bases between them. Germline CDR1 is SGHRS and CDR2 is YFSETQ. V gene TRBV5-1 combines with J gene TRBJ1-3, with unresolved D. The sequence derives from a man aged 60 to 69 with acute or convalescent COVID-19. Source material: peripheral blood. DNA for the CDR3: TGCGCCAGCAGCCCGCCCGAGAGCTCTGGAAACACCATATATTTT. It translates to CASSPPESSGNTIYF.